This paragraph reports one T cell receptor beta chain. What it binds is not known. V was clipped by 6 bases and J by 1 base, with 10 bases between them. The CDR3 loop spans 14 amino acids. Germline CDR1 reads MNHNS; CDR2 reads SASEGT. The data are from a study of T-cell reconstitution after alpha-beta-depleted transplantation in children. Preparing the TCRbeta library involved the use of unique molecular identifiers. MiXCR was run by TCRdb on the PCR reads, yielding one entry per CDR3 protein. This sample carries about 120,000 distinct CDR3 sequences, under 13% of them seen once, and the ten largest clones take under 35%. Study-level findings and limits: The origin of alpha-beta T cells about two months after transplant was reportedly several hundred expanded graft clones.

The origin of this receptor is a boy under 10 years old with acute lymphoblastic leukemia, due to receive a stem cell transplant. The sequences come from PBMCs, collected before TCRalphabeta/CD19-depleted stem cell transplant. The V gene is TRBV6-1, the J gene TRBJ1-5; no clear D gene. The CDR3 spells CASREPGSNQPQHF. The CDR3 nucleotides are TGTGCCAGCAGAGAACCTGGGAGCAATCAGCCCCAGCATTTT.